This is a list of T cell receptor beta chains from one sample in a study of T cells in Graves' hyperthyroidism and ophthalmopathy. MiXCR, applied by TCRdb to the multiplex PCR reads, yields one record per CDR3 protein. This sample has about 360,000 distinct CDR3 sequences; around 13% occur once, and the top ten carry 9.2%. Input material: blood. All receptors come from a woman between 18 and 30 years old with Graves' hyperthyroidism. Each CDR3 is given without its conserved first and last residue. The order of the fields is V gene, CDR3 protein.

v_gene: TRBV3-1
CDR3aa: ASSSQGGDHEQY

v_gene: TRBV12-3/TRBV12-4
CDR3aa: ASTKRRVGAF

v_gene: TRBV7-2
CDR3aa: ASSPEPLTYEQY

v_gene: TRBV5-6
CDR3aa: ASSLAPSAPPLH

v_gene: TRBV28
CDR3aa: ASSPQGVIVGGEKLF

v_gene: TRBV10-3
CDR3aa: AINEDYGYT

v_gene: TRBV6-5
CDR3aa: ASRRTRDGSYNEQF

v_gene: TRBV7-3
CDR3aa: ASPPPELF

v_gene: TRBV6-2/TRBV6-3
CDR3aa: ASSYSADNYGYT

v_gene: TRBV2
CDR3aa: ASSKRDPTDTQY

v_gene: TRBV7-2
CDR3aa: ASSSFLWGRNNEQF

v_gene: TRBV6-2/TRBV6-3
CDR3aa: ASSYTLKGSNTEAF

v_gene: TRBV6-1
CDR3aa: ASTPSGSFNEQY

v_gene: TRBV5-6
CDR3aa: ASSLGTGGPYEQY

v_gene: TRBV28
CDR3aa: ASRVQDPYEQY

v_gene: TRBV15
CDR3aa: ATSRDPGQGPDTQY

v_gene: TRBV20-1
CDR3aa: SAYKQGYEQY

v_gene: TRBV2
CDR3aa: ASRGRSTGGWIDTQY

v_gene: TRBV6-2/TRBV6-3
CDR3aa: ASSFPPRSIQY

v_gene: TRBV14
CDR3aa: ASSQSTNQPQH

v_gene: TRBV3-1
CDR3aa: ASSQWSGRGTEAF

v_gene: TRBV2
CDR3aa: ASSDDRGWVQPQH

v_gene: TRBV6-1
CDR3aa: ASSETDYEQY

v_gene: TRBV20-1
CDR3aa: SARKTVTLYGYT

v_gene: TRBV20-1
CDR3aa: SALKLTRNDQPQH

v_gene: TRBV18
CDR3aa: ASSPGGHDEQF

v_gene: TRBV27
CDR3aa: ASSLEGISPVAF

v_gene: TRBV20-1
CDR3aa: SARVSVQETQY

v_gene: TRBV27
CDR3aa: ASTRTGSDEQF

v_gene: TRBV27
CDR3aa: ASSLVPGNSPLH

v_gene: TRBV6-1
CDR3aa: ASTEAGNLFGYT

v_gene: TRBV6-2/TRBV6-3
CDR3aa: ASSATSERPYEQY